This section outlines one T cell receptor (beta chain) sequence together with its context. Its antigen is undetermined. The assay was immunoSEQ multiplex PCR, and TCRdb's table has in-frame clones only and misses some. The repertoire has some 7,800 clones, 72% of them found once; the top ten carry under 14%. The record originates from a study of immune evolution from preneoplasia to lung adenocarcinoma. General study points: Normal lung had highest clonality; later lesions appeared denser, more diverse. From normal lung to invasive adenocarcinoma, top clone frequencies appeared to decrease.

Trimming took off 3 bases at V and 6 bases at J, with 10 bases between the two ends. The germline CDR1 and CDR2 sequences are WNHNN and SYGVQD (reference sequence). The CDR3 is 13 residues long. Resections took place in Japan or China from the mid-2010s to the late 2010s. This chain uses TRBV10-1 with TRBJ2-3; D remains ambiguous. The sample comprised FFPE lung adenocarcinoma in situ tissue. The TCR was taken from a donor older than 65 with lung adenocarcinoma. Some clones in this sample may be carry-over from other donors' samples. DNA of the CDR3: TGCGCCAGCAGTGAATCGCCCGCGGATACGCAGTATTTT. Its protein product is CASSESPADTQYF.